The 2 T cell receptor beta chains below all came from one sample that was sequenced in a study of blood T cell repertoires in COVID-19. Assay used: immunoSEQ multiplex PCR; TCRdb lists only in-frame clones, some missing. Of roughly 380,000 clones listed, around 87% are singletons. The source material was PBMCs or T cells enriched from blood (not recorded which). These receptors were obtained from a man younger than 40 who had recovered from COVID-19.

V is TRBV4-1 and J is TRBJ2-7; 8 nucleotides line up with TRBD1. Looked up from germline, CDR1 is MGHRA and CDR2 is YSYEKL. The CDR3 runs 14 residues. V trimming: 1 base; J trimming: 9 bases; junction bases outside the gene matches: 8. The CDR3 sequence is CASSQVTGVDVQYF. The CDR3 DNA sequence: TGCGCCAGCAGCCAAGTGACAGGGGTTGATGTGCAGTACTTC.

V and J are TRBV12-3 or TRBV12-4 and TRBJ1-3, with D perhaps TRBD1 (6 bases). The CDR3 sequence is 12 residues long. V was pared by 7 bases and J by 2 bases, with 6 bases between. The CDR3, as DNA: TGTGCCAGCAACAGGGCTGGAAACACCATATATTTT. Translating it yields CASNRAGNTIYF.